This T cell receptor (beta chain) came from a study of cytomegalovirus exposure and HLA in healthy donors. Study overall: Ancestry clustering placed more than 65% of about 400 genotyped donors in the Caucasian-associated cluster. Findings of the study overall: The study reported that TCR beta sequences accurately predicted HLA-A and HLA-B alleles in most subjects. After further analysis at a later stage, 16,951 TCR beta sequences were associated with HLA alleles at 0.05 false discovery rate.

As to this clone: The antigen is not known.

PCR amplification relied on 60 Vbeta primers (plus 13 Jbeta primers). Measured with immunoSEQ multiplex PCR; TCRdb has only the in-frame clones, and not every one. Of roughly 120,000 clones in the sample, approximately 80% were seen once. Germline CDR1 reads MNHEY; CDR2 reads SMNVEV (reference sequence). The CDR3 has 14 residues. The V segment lost 3 bases and the J segment 5 bases; nucleotides outside the gene matches: 2. The TCR sequence derives from a young woman in good health and CMV-seronegative. The V call is TRBV27, the J call TRBJ1-1; 11 positions agree with TRBD1. The sequenced sample consisted of PBMCs. The CDR3 DNA reads as TGTGCCAGCAGTTTCGGGACAGGGGGGACTGAAGCTTTCTTT. Residues: CASSFGTGGTEAFF.